This is a list of T cell receptor beta chains from one sample in a study of shared clonotypes between healthy human individuals. TCRdb keeps only in-frame clones here, not all; method: immunoSEQ multiplex PCR. The profile shows 640,000 or so clones, 60% to 80% of them singletons. The sample consisted of memory CD4+ T cells sorted from blood. The source of these receptors is a woman in her twenties or thirties in good health. The conserved cysteine and the conserved F or W are not part of the CDR3 here. Fields, in order: V gene, J gene, D gene, CDR3 length, CDR3 protein. The D gene is left open where the match is weak.

TRBV14	TRBJ1-5	-	11	ASSQGLYQPQH
TRBV5-5	TRBJ2-7	TRBD2	12	ASSSGLAGYEQY
TRBV30	TRBJ2-3	-	10	AWRAYTDTQY
TRBV25-1	TRBJ1-1	-	13	ASSEIANTATEAF
TRBV19	TRBJ2-6	-	14	ASSPRRDSRANVLT
TRBV7-9	TRBJ2-7	TRBD2	13	ASSLGSGRPVEQY
TRBV25-1	TRBJ1-3	-	11	ASAQTPGNTIY
TRBV9	TRBJ2-2	-	14	ASSVGLGALTGELF
TRBV6-5	TRBJ2-7	-	11	ASSYGGSYEQY
TRBV5-1	TRBJ2-7	TRBD1	12	ASSSQGASYEQY
TRBV9	TRBJ2-1	TRBD2	14	ASSAPPGLAGGEQF
TRBV7-8	TRBJ2-4	-	14	ASSLEWSSSENIQY
TRBV19	TRBJ1-4	TRBD1	14	ASSPGQGSTNEKLF
TRBV6-1	TRBJ1-1	-	12	ASSGKRNPTEAF
TRBV7-3	TRBJ2-2	-	12	ASSLTSVTGELF
TRBV14	TRBJ2-3	TRBD2	11	ASGLAGGDTQY
TRBV21-1	TRBJ1-2	-	11	ASSPRTDYGYT
TRBV4-2	TRBJ1-4	-	13	ASSQEGEDNEKLF
TRBV5-1	TRBJ2-5	-	12	ASSTGGGKETQY
TRBV9	TRBJ2-3	-	13	ASSVTQGSTDTQY
TRBV5-4	TRBJ2-5	TRBD1	12	ASSHHRDRETQY
TRBV7-9	TRBJ2-5	TRBD1	14	ASSPRGQGTLETQY
TRBV4-1	TRBJ2-7	TRBD1	13	ASSQDGTGGFEQY
TRBV6-6	TRBJ2-3	TRBD1	13	ASSDEGQGTDTQY
TRBV5-6	TRBJ2-7	-	15	ASSHGGWDPFSYEQY
TRBV10-1	TRBJ2-4	TRBD1	14	ASSVQGIRTKNIQY
TRBV6-1	TRBJ1-1	TRBD1	14	ASSEHETGGNTEAF
TRBV28	TRBJ1-1	TRBD1	12	ASSSDRVKVEAF
TRBV19	TRBJ2-3	TRBD1	17	ASTPGTGGWAGATDTQY
TRBV27	TRBJ2-7	TRBD1	13	ASTRTGASSYEQY
TRBV7-8	TRBJ1-4	TRBD1	12	ASRQGAANEKLF
TRBV10-3	TRBJ2-7	TRBD1	13	ASSTGQGDSSEQY
TRBV5-1	TRBJ2-3	TRBD2	12	ASSSASGTDTQY
TRBV5-1	TRBJ2-5	TRBD1	12	ASSLTGGSETQY
TRBV5-1	TRBJ2-1	TRBD2	15	ASSKAPGTSGYNEQF
TRBV7-3	TRBJ2-1	TRBD2	14	ASSLSRGGRANEQF
TRBV2	TRBJ2-7	-	13	ASSEELDPLRLQY
TRBV28	TRBJ2-7	TRBD2	12	ASTKSGTSGRQY
TRBV6-5	TRBJ2-1	-	12	ASNGQGAVDEQF
TRBV11-3	TRBJ1-1	-	9	ASSAQEKLF
TRBV7-2	TRBJ2-1	-	11	ASSLDPSNEQF
TRBV5-1	TRBJ2-7	-	12	ASSLARSSYEQY
TRBV6-6	TRBJ2-2	-	13	ASRPQGMSTGELF
TRBV28	TRBJ1-2	-	9	ATPGYPGYT
TRBV14	TRBJ2-1	TRBD2	18	ASSQKGGVSGRSSYNEQF